This passage covers 17 T cell receptor beta chains from one sample sequenced in a study of cytomegalovirus exposure and HLA in healthy donors. The table came from immunoSEQ multiplex PCR; TCRdb's copy has only in-frame clones and leaves some out. This table has some 260,000 clones, about 90% appearing once. The specimen sequenced was PBMCs. The receptors originated from a woman aged 25 to 39 in good health and CMV-seronegative.

The rearrangement joins TRBV19 to TRBJ1-1; D unresolved. The V end was cut by 3 bases, the J end by 1 base, with 6 bases between. CDR1 is LNHDA, CDR2 SQIVND, per germline (reference sequence). This CDR3 region has 13 residues. The CDR3 sequence: CASSIKRNTEAFF. Written as DNA, the CDR3 is TGTGCCAGTAGTATTAAAAGGAACACTGAAGCTTTCTTT.

This clone was seen ten or more times. The chain uses TRBV14 and TRBJ1-5; D unclear. The germline CDR1 and CDR2 sequences are SGHDN and FVKESK. Between the trimmed V and J ends, which lost 3 bases and 2 bases, there was a span of 8 bases. This CDR3 is 14 amino acids long. DNA of the CDR3: TGTGCCAGCAGCCAGGGAAAGGGCAATCAGCCCCAGCATTTT. It yields the protein CASSQGKGNQPQHF.

The V gene is TRBV6-1, the J gene TRBJ2-7; TRBD2 matches at 12 bases. Germline trimming cut 0 bases from V and 6 bases from J; bases unmatched to any gene: 6. CDR3 length: 16 amino acids. Germline V gene lookup returns CDR1 MNHNS and CDR2 SASEGT. CDR3 sequence reads: CASSEARLAGEGEQYF. CDR3 in DNA: TGTGCCAGCAGTGAAGCCCGACTAGCGGGAGAAGGCGAGCAGTACTTC.

The count of this clone is one. This rearrangement joins TRBV5-6 to TRBJ2-1; 7 nucleotides match TRBD1. CDR1 and CDR2 from the germline V gene are SGHDT and YYEEEE. Trimming removed 3 bases from V and 7 bases from J; junction bases left unmatched: 16. The CDR3 loop spans 17 amino acids. This chain's CDR3 is CASSSHLQGPAVNEQFF. The CDR3, as DNA: TGTGCCAGCAGCTCGCACTTACAGGGGCCTGCAGTTAATGAGCAGTTCTTC.

The rearrangement uses TRBV19 and TRBJ1-3, with D maybe TRBD1 (5 bases). The germline gives CDR1 LNHDA, CDR2 SQIVND (reference sequence). The CDR3 runs to 15 residues. V lost 5 bases, J lost 2 bases, and 13 bases lay in between. Here the CDR3 DNA reads TGTGCCAGTAGTGGGCCAACAGGTACTGGAAACACCATATATTTT. This translates into CASSGPTGTGNTIYF.

This chain connects TRBV29-1 to TRBJ2-7, with D unclear. Trimming cost V 4 bases and J 1 base, with 8 bases left between them. The CDR3 runs to 12 residues. CDR1 is SQVTM, CDR2 ANQGSEA, per germline. The CDR3 DNA reads as TGCAGCGTTGGCGACGGATCCTACGAGCAGTACTTC. Translating gives CSVGDGSYEQYF.

This chain connects TRBV4-1 to TRBJ2-1; 12 nucleotides align to TRBD2. The CDR3 extends over 16 amino acids. V lost 0 bases, J lost 7 bases, and 4 bases stayed unmatched. The germline CDR1 and CDR2 sequences are MGHRA and YSYEKL. The CDR3 DNA reads as TGCGCCAGCAGCCAAGAAGGAGGACTAGCGGGGAATGAGCAGTTCTTC. Translation: CASSQEGGLAGNEQFF.

The chain couples TRBV9 to TRBJ2-1; the D is unclear. Deletions cut 0 bases from V and 4 bases from J, with 2 bases between. The germline V gene encodes CDR1 SGDLS and CDR2 YYNGEE. The CDR3 covers 12 residues. Here the CDR3 DNA reads TGTGCCAGCAGCGTAGAATACAATGAGCAGTTCTTC. This encodes CASSVEYNEQFF.

The genes are TRBV6-5 and TRBJ2-1, with D hard to call. Trimming stripped 3 bases from V and 8 bases from J, with 2 bases between. The germline V gene encodes CDR1 MNHEY and CDR2 SVGAGI. This CDR3 spans 10 amino acids. The CDR3, as DNA: TGTGCCAGCAGTTATGATGAGCAGTTCTTC. Its translation: CASSYDEQFF.

This sequence joins TRBV9 and TRBJ2-1; the D is unclear. The CDR3 is made up of 14 amino acids. Trimming removed 4 bases from V and 3 bases from J, with 11 bases in between. Germline CDR1 and CDR2: SGDLS and YYNGEE. The CDR3 DNA sequence: TGTGCCAGCAGCCCACGTGTTGGCTACAATGAGCAGTTCTTC. It translates to CASSPRVGYNEQFF.

The chain has TRBV29-1 and TRBJ1-2; tentative D call: TRBD1 (6 bases). Per the germline V gene, CDR1 is SQVTM and CDR2 is ANQGSEA. The CDR3 loop spans 13 amino acids. Here the CDR3 DNA reads TGCACCGCGAGAGGGGGGTCTAACTATGGCTACACCTTC. Its protein product is CTARGGSNYGYTF.

V is TRBV4-2 and J is TRBJ2-7, with TRBD2 as a possible D gene (6 bases). The CDR3 is made up of 15 amino acids. Between the trimmed V and J ends, which lost 0 bases and 1 base, there was a span of 10 bases. Germline V gene lookup returns CDR1 LGHNA and CDR2 YNFKEQ. The CDR3 DNA sequence: TGTGCCAGCAGCCAAGAGGCAGGGAGGTCCTACGAGCAGTACTTC. Protein: CASSQEAGRSYEQYF.

The chain couples TRBV7-9 to TRBJ1-1; TRBD1 might be the D (5 bases). Germline lookup yields CDR1 SEHNR and CDR2 FQNEAQ (reference sequence). The CDR3 sequence is 13 residues long. V shed 11 bases and J shed 2 bases, with 15 bases lying between them. CDR3 residues: CAPQGGPNTEAFF. CDR3 DNA: TGTGCCCCCCAGGGAGGCCCTAACACTGAAGCTTTCTTT.

The chain uses TRBV14 and TRBJ1-2, with 9 bases matching TRBD1. Trimming at V came to 4 bases and at J to 5 bases, leaving 5 bases not matched to a gene. The CDR3 has 14 amino acids. Per germline, CDR1 SGHDN and CDR2 FVKESK. CDR3 residues: CASSPGQGWYGYTF. In DNA, the CDR3 is TGTGCCAGCAGCCCGGGACAGGGATGGTATGGCTACACCTTC.

The V gene is TRBV6-1, the J gene TRBJ2-7; D not certain. There are 15 residues in the CDR3. Germline loops: CDR1 MNHNS, CDR2 SASEGT. Trimming cost V 2 bases and J 5 bases, with 16 bases left between them. CDR3 protein: CASSEPDGYRNEQYF. DNA for the CDR3: TGTGCCAGCAGTGAACCGGACGGGTACCGCAACGAGCAGTACTTC.

This chain uses TRBV5-1 with TRBJ2-3; 8 bases map to TRBD1. CDR1 SGHRS and CDR2 YFSETQ come from the germline V gene. The V gene end was trimmed by 0 bases and the J gene end by 2 bases; junction bases not matched to a gene: 5. The CDR3 contains 16 residues. In nucleotides, the CDR3 is TGCGCCAGCAGCTTGGGCGACAGGGGCCCCACAGATACGCAGTATTTT. Protein product: CASSLGDRGPTDTQYF. The full variable domain, rest sourced from reference TRBV5-1 and TRBJ2-3, is KAGVTQTPRYLIKTRGQQVTLSCSPISGHRSVSWYQQTPGQGLQFLFEYFSETQRNKGNFPGRFSGRQFSNSRSEMNVSTLELGDSALYLCASSLGDRGPTDTQYFGPGTRLTVL.

The V call is TRBV7-2, the J call TRBJ2-1; the D is unclear. Deletions cut 5 bases from V and 6 bases from J, with 8 bases between. Germline CDR1 reads SGHTA; CDR2 reads FQGNSA. This CDR3 spans 12 amino acids. The CDR3 loop is CASSSTGNEQFF. The CDR3 DNA reads as TGTGCCAGCAGCAGTACTGGCAATGAGCAGTTCTTC.